The rows below give T cell receptor beta chains drawn from one sample of a study of OX40 agonist ivuxolimab in advanced cancers. Sequencing was performed with immunoSEQ multiplex PCR; in TCRdb, only in-frame clones are kept and a portion is missing. The repertoire includes approximately 51,000 clones, over 75% of them detected once, and under 2.5% sits in the top ten. The material was CD4+ or CD8+ T cells sorted from blood, obtained in a trial of the OX40 agonist ivuxolimab. The receptors derive from an adult with an advanced solid tumor such as melanoma, head and neck, liver or kidney cancer. CDR3s include the opening cysteine and the closing phenylalanine or tryptophan. Fields, in order: D gene, V gene, clone size, J gene, CDR3 protein, CDR3 DNA. D genes are given only for firm matches. Size is omitted from some rows. Given values are once, few, many or a class for expanded clones.

TRBD1	TRBV5-8	NA	TRBJ1-6	CASSRGQGAGNSPLHF	TGTGCCAGCAGCCGGGGGCAGGGGGCCGGTAATTCACCCCTCCACTTT
NA	TRBV20-1	NA	TRBJ2-5	CSANRVETQYF	TGCAGTGCCAACAGAGTCGAGACCCAGTACTTC
TRBD1	TRBV7-9	NA	TRBJ2-7	CASSPLGRQGVYEQYF	TGTGCCAGCAGCCCCCTGGGGCGACAGGGAGTCTACGAGCAGTACTTC
NA	TRBV5-1	NA	TRBJ2-2	CASSSFEAGITGELFF	TGCGCCAGCAGCTCGTTTGAGGCGGGCATCACCGGGGAGCTGTTTTTT
NA	TRBV6-5	NA	TRBJ2-5	CASRRSLAEQETQYF	TGTGCCAGCAGACGATCACTAGCAGAACAAGAGACCCAGTACTTC
NA	TRBV10-2	NA	TRBJ1-3	CASRDSSGNTIYF	TGCGCCAGCAGGGACAGCTCTGGAAACACCATATATTTT
NA	TRBV7-8	few	TRBJ2-3	CASSLGGVGDTQYF	TGTGCCAGCAGCTTAGGGGGAGTGGGCGATACGCAGTATTTT
NA	TRBV14	NA	TRBJ1-1	CASSRQRGGFNTEAFF	TGTGCCAGCAGCCGCCAGCGTGGGGGGTTTAACACTGAAGCTTTCTTT
NA	TRBV5-4	NA	TRBJ2-1	CASSLEVEQFF	TGTGCCAGCAGCTTGGAGGTAGAGCAGTTCTTC
TRBD1	TRBV5-1	NA	TRBJ1-2	CASSLDGQGDGYTF	TGCGCCAGCAGCTTGGATGGACAGGGGGACGGCTACACCTTC
NA	TRBV6-5	NA	TRBJ2-7	CASRPGTQAYEQYF	TGTGCCAGCAGGCCCGGGACCCAGGCCTACGAGCAGTACTTC
TRBD1	TRBV5-5	NA	TRBJ2-7	CASVSGTATYEQYF	TGTGCCAGCGTTTCCGGGACAGCTACCTACGAGCAGTACTTC
TRBD1	TRBV7-9	NA	TRBJ1-2	CASSLGTGGDSGYTF	TGTGCCAGCAGCTTAGGAACAGGGGGCGATTCTGGCTACACCTTC
NA	TRBV5-4	NA	TRBJ2-5	CASSSPPRVGIQETQYF	TGTGCCAGCAGCTCCCCCCCCAGGGTGGGGATACAAGAGACCCAGTACTTC
NA	TRBV28	NA	TRBJ1-4	CASSYQGTNEKLFF	TGTGCCAGCAGTTACCAAGGGACTAATGAAAAACTGTTTTTT
TRBD2	TRBV5-1	NA	TRBJ2-3	CASRLAGLADTQYF	TGCGCCAGCAGACTAGCGGGACTGGCAGATACGCAGTATTTT
NA	TRBV2	few	TRBJ1-4	CATRRDSAAEKLFF	TGTGCCACCCGCCGCGACAGTGCGGCGGAAAAACTGTTTTTT
NA	TRBV9	NA	TRBJ2-3	CASSVLGGGTDTQYF	TGTGCCAGCAGCGTATTAGGCGGAGGCACAGATACGCAGTATTTT
NA	TRBV7-9	few	TRBJ1-2	CALGGRGLFYGYTF	TGTGCCCTCGGGGGTAGGGGTCTCTTCTATGGCTACACCTTC
NA	TRBV6-6	few	TRBJ1-1	CASQFGDITEAFF	TGTGCCAGCCAATTTGGGGACATCACTGAAGCTTTCTTT
NA	TRBV20-1	NA	TRBJ1-1	CSARDRTEAFF	TGCAGTGCTAGAGATCGGACTGAAGCTTTCTTT
NA	TRBV11-2	NA	TRBJ2-7	CASSSSGGHSYEQYF	TGTGCCAGCAGCTCCTCCGGAGGTCACTCCTACGAGCAGTACTTC